The clone carrying this T cell receptor (beta chain) showed up just a few times. Method: immunoSEQ multiplex PCR; TCRdb's copy keeps in-frame clones and lacks some. The table records approximately 190,000 clones, under 90% of them present only once. The sample originates from a study of blood T cell repertoires in COVID-19. Germline CDR1 reads MRHNA; CDR2 reads SNTAGT. Deletions cut 2 bases from V and 4 bases from J, with 17 bases between. This CDR3 region has 16 residues. The sequencing input was peripheral blood. This receptor was obtained from a human donor in a cohort sampled during active COVID-19. This chain joins TRBV6-4 and TRBJ1-2, with a weak D call TRBD1 (5 bases). The CDR3 sequence: CASSDGARGTSYGYTF. The CDR3 coding sequence is TGTGCCAGCAGTGACGGGGCGAGAGGGACTAGCTATGGCTACACCTTC.